The 24 T cell receptor beta chains reported below all come from one sample, sequenced in a study of cytomegalovirus exposure and HLA in healthy donors (dated by TCRdb to the late 2010s). Library preparation used the immunoSEQ multiplex PCR assay. TCRdb stores this immuneACCESS table with in-frame sequences only. Part of the clones is absent; in the studies checked, under half of the shortfall reflects unresolved V genes, and no reason is known for the rest. Recorded for this sample are around 200,000 clones; about four fifths of them occurred a single time. 2.5% to 3.5% of the sample comes from the top ten. The sequenced sample was PBMCs. Receptor source: a woman aged 18-30 years in good health and CMV-seropositive.

V gene TRBV29-1 combines with J gene TRBJ2-5; 8 positions agree with TRBD1. The V gene's germline CDR1 is SQVTM and CDR2 ANQGSEA. The CDR3 covers 16 residues. V lost 0 bases to trimming and J lost 5 bases; unmatched junction nucleotides: 11. The CDR3 DNA follows: TGCAGCGTTGAAGATCGGTGGACAGGGCTTAGGGAGACCCAGTACTTC. This gives the protein CSVEDRWTGLRETQYF.

The V call is TRBV28, the J call TRBJ2-7; D remains ambiguous. CDR1 is MDHEN, CDR2 SYDVKM, per germline. Trimming cost V 7 bases and J 0 bases, with 13 bases left between them. The CDR3 loop spans 14 amino acids. CDR3 region: CASILNGYSYEQYF. The CDR3 bases are TGTGCCAGCATCCTAAACGGGTACTCCTACGAGCAGTACTTC.

The chain couples TRBV13 to TRBJ2-2; 13 nucleotides line up with TRBD2. Unmatched junction bases numbered 7, after V lost 5 bases and J lost 1 base. Germline V gene lookup returns CDR1 PRHDT and CDR2 FYEKMQ (reference sequence). The CDR3 contains 18 residues. The CDR3 protein is CASSAGTSGDQNTGELFF. CDR3 coding DNA: TGTGCCAGCAGCGCGGGGACTAGCGGGGACCAGAACACCGGGGAGCTGTTTTTT.

V and J are TRBV19 and TRBJ2-6; D may be TRBD1 (5 bases). CDR1 LNHDA and CDR2 SQIVND come from the germline V gene (reference sequence). V lost 6 bases, J lost 4 bases, and 13 bases lay in between. The CDR3 sequence is 15 residues long. The CDR3 spells CASSQGSVGANVLTF. DNA of the CDR3: TGTGCCAGTAGCCAGGGCTCCGTAGGGGCCAACGTCCTGACTTTC.

The chain is built from TRBV5-4 and TRBJ2-1, with 8 nucleotides matching TRBD2. This CDR3 contains 12 residues. With 9 bases clipped from V and 11 bases from J, the junction kept 10 bases outside the gene matches. Germline CDR1 and CDR2: SGHNT and YYREEE (reference sequence). The DNA for the CDR3 is TGTGCCACCCAGGGACTAGATCTTCAGCAGTTCTTC. It specifies CATQGLDLQQFF.

This clone has just a few counts. V usage is TRBV2 and J usage is TRBJ1-5; D gene ambiguous. V was cut by 6 bases and J by 3 bases, with 12 bases left in between. This CDR3 region has 14 residues. CDR1 is SNHLY, CDR2 FYNNEI, per germline. CDR3 sequence: CASREQSFNQPQHF. The CDR3 region has the DNA TGTGCCAGCAGAGAACAGTCTTTCAATCAGCCCCAGCATTTT.

This clone appeared once. The gene calls are TRBV5-6 and TRBJ1-2, with 7 positions matching TRBD1. Trimming cost V 4 bases and J 4 bases; bases outside gene matches: 4. The CDR3 totals 13 residues. Germline V gene sequence: CDR1 SGHDT, CDR2 YYEEEE. CDR3 protein: CASSRWDSYGYTF. The DNA for the CDR3 is TGTGCCAGCAGCCGCTGGGACAGCTATGGCTACACCTTC.

V gene TRBV14 combines with J gene TRBJ2-3; TRBD2 agrees at 8 bases. V shed 6 bases and J 1 base; nucleotides not matched to a gene: 6. Germline V gives CDR1 SGHDN, CDR2 FVKESK. The CDR3 extends over 15 amino acids. CDR3 in DNA: TGTGCCAGCAGTCTAACGGGGGGGCGCACAGATACGCAGTATTTT. Its translation: CASSLTGGRTDTQYF. Using reference TRBV14 and TRBJ2-3 for the parts outside the CDR3, the full variable domain is EAGVTQFPSHSVIEKGQTVTLRCDPISGHDNLYWYRRVMGKEIKFLLHFVKESKQDESGMPNNRFLAERTGGTYSTLKVQPAELEDSGVYFCASSLTGGRTDTQYFGPGTRLTVL.

This clone was found once. The chain uses TRBV7-2 and TRBJ1-2, with 7 bases matching TRBD1. The trim removed 6 bases at V and 8 bases at J, leaving 9 bases unmatched. The CDR3 runs 13 residues. Germline assignment: CDR1 SGHTA and CDR2 FQGNSA. The CDR3 region is CASSLHRGRGYTF. As DNA, the CDR3 is TGTGCCAGCAGTTTGCACAGGGGAAGAGGCTACACCTTC.

The V and J genes are TRBV6-6 and TRBJ1-1; D remains ambiguous. Germline CDR1 and CDR2: MNHNY and SVGAGI (reference sequence). V was cut by 7 bases and J by 3 bases, with 15 bases left in between. The CDR3 consists of 14 residues. CDR3: CASTTLARDTEAFF. The CDR3 coding sequence is TGTGCCAGCACCACCTTGGCGAGGGACACTGAAGCTTTCTTT.

The rearrangement links TRBV28 to TRBJ2-7; perhaps TRBD1 as D (7 bases). Trimming removed 3 bases at V and 5 bases at J, with 11 bases between. The CDR3 is 13 amino acids. Per the germline V gene, CDR1 is MDHEN and CDR2 is SYDVKM. The CDR3 DNA follows: TGTGCCAGCAGTTTCAGGGGGGCCAACGAGCAGTACTTC. Its translation is CASSFRGANEQYF.

The chain links TRBV5-4 to TRBJ2-1, with 8 bases matching TRBD2. The trim removed 5 bases at V and 0 bases at J, leaving 4 bases unmatched. CDR1 is SGHNT, CDR2 YYREEE, per germline (reference sequence). CDR3 size: 15 residues. CDR3 nucleotides: TGTGCCAGCAGAAGCGGGGGCAGCTCCTACAATGAGCAGTTCTTC. This codes for CASRSGGSSYNEQFF.

The V gene is TRBV7-6, the J gene TRBJ1-1; 9 bases line up with TRBD1. The CDR3 is made up of 13 amino acids. Per the germline V gene, CDR1 is SGHVS and CDR2 is FNYEAQ. With V trimmed by 3 bases and J by 7 bases, 3 bases remained unmatched. CDR3 bases: TGTGCCAGCAGCTTGACGGACAGGGGTGAAGCTTTCTTT. Translation: CASSLTDRGEAFF.

J is TRBJ1-3 and V is TRBV4-2; 8 bases are a match to TRBD1. CDR1 is LGHNA and CDR2 is YNFKEQ in the germline V gene. V shed 0 bases and J 0 bases; nucleotides not matched to a gene: 10. The CDR3 runs to 19 residues. CDR3 bases: TGTGCCAGCAGCCAAGAGCAGGGGACAGGCCAATTCTCTGGAAACACCATATATTTT. Residues: CASSQEQGTGQFSGNTIYF.

CDR3 region: CASSPPGGFVLAYEQYF. The DNA of the CDR3 is TGTGCCAGCTCACCACCCGGGGGTTTTGTTCTTGCCTACGAGCAGTACTTC. The genes are TRBV18 and TRBJ2-7; perhaps TRBD2 as D (6 bases). Germline CDR1 KGHSH, CDR2 LQKENI. CDR3 length: 17 residues. V lost 0 bases to trimming and J lost 2 bases, with 17 bases between them.

The chain recombines TRBV4-1 with TRBJ2-2; D possibly corresponds to TRBD2 (6 bases). This CDR3 is 15 amino acids long. The ends were cut back, 6 bases at V and 3 bases at J, with 14 bases in the middle. CDR1 is MGHRA and CDR2 is YSYEKL in the germline V gene. CDR3 region: CASRGTGGDTGELFF. The CDR3 DNA follows: TGCGCCAGCAGGGGTACCGGGGGAGACACCGGGGAGCTGTTTTTT.

This rearrangement joins TRBV27 to TRBJ2-3; perhaps TRBD1 as D (5 bases). Trimming stripped 4 bases from V and 1 base from J, with 15 bases between. Looked up from germline, CDR1 is MNHEY and CDR2 is SMNVEV (reference sequence). This CDR3 contains 16 residues. CDR3 DNA: TGTGCCAGCAGTTCAGGAACAGGTTTGGGCACAGATACGCAGTATTTT. Amino acids: CASSSGTGLGTDTQYF.

This clone was observed a handful of times. The sample has other DNA sequences that encode this CDR3 too. This chain uses TRBV27 with TRBJ1-4, with 11 nucleotides matching TRBD1. Unmatched junction bases numbered 1, after V lost 2 bases and J lost 5 bases. Per the germline V gene, CDR1 is MNHEY and CDR2 is SMNVEV (reference sequence). The CDR3 length is 15 residues. CDR3 in DNA: TGTGCCAGCAGTTTAGGGACAGGGGGAAATGAAAAACTGTTTTTT. Translating it yields CASSLGTGGNEKLFF.

V gene TRBV27 combines with J gene TRBJ2-3; the D gene is possibly TRBD1 (6 bases). CDR1 is MNHEY, CDR2 SMNVEV, per germline (reference sequence). The CDR3 consists of 16 residues. Deletions cut 5 bases from V and 6 bases from J, with 21 bases between. CDR3 sequence (DNA): TGTGCCAGCAGTCTGGGACCCCTCCTAACAGGGGATACGCAGTATTTT. Amino acids: CASSLGPLLTGDTQYF.

The V and J genes are TRBV9 and TRBJ1-1; possible D gene TRBD1, 5 bases. This CDR3 spans 15 amino acids. V dropped 1 base and J dropped 6 bases, with 16 bases sitting between them. Germline V gene sequence: CDR1 SGDLS, CDR2 YYNGEE. CDR3 sequence (DNA): TGTGCCAGCAGCGTAAATGTACAGGCGTACCCTGAAGCTTTCTTT. Its translation is CASSVNVQAYPEAFF.

The chain's CDR3 is CASSQRLAGGQEEQFF. CDR3 DNA: TGCGCCAGCAGCCAGCGACTAGCGGGGGGGCAGGAGGAGCAGTTCTTC. The rearrangement joins TRBV4-3 to TRBJ2-1; 14 bases fit TRBD2. This CDR3 has 16 amino acids. The V and J ends lost 3 bases and 10 bases, in that order; junction bases with no gene match: 8. Germline V gene lookup returns CDR1 LGHNA and CDR2 YSLEER.

This chain uses TRBV7-9 with TRBJ2-7, with a tentative D call TRBD1 (5 bases). V shed 5 bases and J shed 5 bases, with 13 bases lying between them. The CDR3 extends over 13 amino acids. Germline V gene sequence: CDR1 SEHNR, CDR2 FQNEAQ (reference sequence). The CDR3 nucleotides are TGTGCCAGCAGCCCTGCTCCACAGGACGAGCAGTACTTC. Translating it yields CASSPAPQDEQYF.

The rearrangement links TRBV6-5 to TRBJ1-1, with 7 nucleotides matching TRBD1. The CDR3 extends over 12 amino acids. Per germline, CDR1 MNHEY and CDR2 SVGAGI. After removal of 2 bases from V and 8 bases from J, the junction contained 2 bases not matched to a gene. CDR3 amino acids: CASSYQGVEAFF. The CDR3 region has the DNA TGTGCCAGCAGTTACCAGGGGGTGGAAGCTTTCTTT.

In this sample, this clone turned up once. The rearrangement uses TRBV2 and TRBJ1-1, with D perhaps TRBD1 (5 bases). V gave up 6 bases and J gave up 7 bases, with 12 bases separating them. Germline lookup yields CDR1 SNHLY and CDR2 FYNNEI. This CDR3 is 12 amino acids long. CDR3 DNA: TGTGCCAGCAGAGCAGGGAGGGGTGAAGCTTTCTTT. This gives the protein CASRAGRGEAFF.